The next 8 T cell receptor beta chains were all read from a single sample in a study of PD-L1 blockade in urothelial cancer. Stated time point: pretreatment peripheral blood. The repertoire was sequenced with immunoSEQ multiplex PCR; TCRdb's copy has only in-frame clones and lacks some. The repertoire has approximately 50,000 clones, around 86% of them found once; the top ten carry approximately 2%. This material consisted of PBMCs, taken around atezolizumab (anti-PD-L1) treatment. These receptors all come from a man aged 45 to 65 with urothelial cancer.

The gene calls are TRBV29-1 and TRBJ2-3, with 9 bases that match TRBD1. The CDR3 loop spans 14 amino acids. The germline V gene encodes CDR1 SQVTM and CDR2 ANQGSEA. V shed 7 bases and J 9 bases; nucleotides not matched to a gene: 14. CDR3 nucleotide sequence: TGCAGCGCTCGGACAGGGGCCATAACGGGGACGCAGTATTTT. This sequence encodes CSARTGAITGTQYF.

The V gene is TRBV19, the J gene TRBJ2-3; 7 nucleotides line up with TRBD2. The V segment lost 1 base and the J segment 0 bases; nucleotides outside the gene matches: 10. CDR1 and CDR2 from the germline V gene are LNHDA and SQIVND (reference sequence). There are 18 residues in the CDR3. The DNA of the CDR3 is TGTGCCAGTAGTATAGCCAGTTCTTCTAGCGGTAGCACAGATACGCAGTATTTT. The encoded protein is CASSIASSSSGSTDTQYF.

The V gene is TRBV5-8, the J gene TRBJ2-2; D unclear. V lost 4 bases and J 6 bases, leaving 10 bases between the germline ends. In germline, CDR1 is SGHTS, CDR2 YDEGEE. The CDR3 totals 13 residues. CDR3 sequence reads: CASSVDGAGELFF. As DNA, the CDR3 is TGTGCCAGCAGCGTCGATGGAGCCGGGGAGCTGTTTTTT.

V usage is TRBV2 and J usage is TRBJ2-5, with 7 bases fitting TRBD2. The germline V gene has CDR1 SNHLY and CDR2 FYNNEI. V was pared by 4 bases and J by 4 bases, with 9 bases of the junction left unmatched. This CDR3 comprises 15 residues. The CDR3: CASSGRERTRETQYF. The CDR3 region has the DNA TGTGCCAGCAGTGGCCGCGAGCGGACTAGAGAGACCCAGTACTTC. The variable domain in full, completed from reference TRBV2 and TRBJ2-5, reads EPEVTQTPSHQVTQMGQEVILRCVPISNHLYFYWYRQILGQKVEFLVSFYNNEISEKSEIFDDQFSVERPDGSNFTLKIRSTKLEDSAMYFCASSGRERTRETQYFGPGTRLLVL.

The rearrangement joins TRBV7-3 to TRBJ2-5; TRBD2 matches 10 bases. CDR1 and CDR2 from the germline V gene are SGHTA and FQGTGA. The CDR3 extends over 13 amino acids. V was pared by 5 bases and J by 5 bases, with 2 bases of the junction left unmatched. The CDR3: CASSTSGTETQYF. CDR3 nucleotides: TGTGCCAGCAGCACTAGCGGGACGGAGACCCAGTACTTC.

This clone was seen only a few times. This chain connects TRBV28 to TRBJ1-1, with unresolved D. Germline V lookup: CDR1 MDHEN, CDR2 SYDVKM. Trimming removed 4 bases at V and 11 bases at J, with 11 bases between. The CDR3 covers 11 residues. The CDR3 coding sequence is TGTGCCAGCAGTTGGTGGGGAGGGGCTTTCTTT. Encoded protein: CASSWWGGAFF.

This chain connects TRBV6-1 to TRBJ1-1; 10 bases agree with TRBD1. CDR1 is MNHNS and CDR2 is SASEGT in the germline V gene. This CDR3 region has 15 residues. V gave up 4 bases and J gave up 12 bases; unmatched junction bases: 14. CDR3 in amino acids: CASSAGGFWDRGSFF. The CDR3 nucleotides are TGTGCCAGCAGTGCCGGGGGGTTTTGGGACAGGGGTTCTTTCTTT.

V is TRBV2 and J is TRBJ1-2; unclear D gene. Germline V gene lookup returns CDR1 SNHLY and CDR2 FYNNEI. The V end was cut by 1 base, the J end by 5 bases, with 11 bases between. This CDR3 has 14 residues. Here the CDR3 DNA reads TGTGCCAGCAGTGAAGACGCCAATCTATATGGCTACACCTTC. It yields the protein CASSEDANLYGYTF.